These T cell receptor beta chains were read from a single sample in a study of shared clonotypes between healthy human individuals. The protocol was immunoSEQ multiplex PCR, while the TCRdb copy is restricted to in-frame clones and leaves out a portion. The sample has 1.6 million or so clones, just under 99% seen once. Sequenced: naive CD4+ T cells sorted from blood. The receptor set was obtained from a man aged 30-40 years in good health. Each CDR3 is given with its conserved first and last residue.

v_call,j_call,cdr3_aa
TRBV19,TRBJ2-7,CASRKGQGAYEQYF
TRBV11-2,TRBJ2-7,CASSYPGTGSYEQYF
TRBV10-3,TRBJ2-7,CAISSGSSYEQYF
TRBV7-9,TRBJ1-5,CASSLAFGQGDQPQHF
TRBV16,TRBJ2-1,CASSRYSGQGYNEQFF
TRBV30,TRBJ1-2,CAWSQGFGGYTF
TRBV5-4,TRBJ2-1,CASSLAEDSYNEQFF
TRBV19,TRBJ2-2,CASSIAQNTGELFF
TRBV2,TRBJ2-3,CASSDPSTSPSTDTQYF
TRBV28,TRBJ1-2,CASQIGPTSYGYTF
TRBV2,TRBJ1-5,CASGGRGNQPQHF
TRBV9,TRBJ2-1,CASSVGLASNNEQFF
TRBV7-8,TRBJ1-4,CASSWPTGQGAQAEKLFF
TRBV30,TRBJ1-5,CAWAPDSNQPQHF
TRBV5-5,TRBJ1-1,CASSLVSGDTSWTEAFF
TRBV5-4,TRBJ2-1,CASSLALAVDHEQFF